A single sample gave rise to the 32 T cell receptor beta chains below, sequenced in a study of control samples from healthy donors and cancer patients. The assay was immunoSEQ multiplex PCR, and TCRdb's table has in-frame clones only and misses some. The table shows approximately 97,000 clones, with around four fifths occurring only once. Source material: blood. The receptors were sampled from a man aged 30 to 45 in good health.

J is TRBJ2-3 and V is TRBV24-1; TRBD1 might be the D (5 bases). The CDR3 loop spans 13 amino acids. The V and J ends lost 4 bases and 1 base respectively, with 5 bases between them. The germline gives CDR1 KGHDR, CDR2 SFDVKD. The CDR3 nucleotides are TGTGCCACCAGTGACAGGGGCACAGATACGCAGTATTTT. Translated, it gives CATSDRGTDTQYF.

CDR3 DNA: TGCAGCTCCATGACAGGAGATAATGAAAAACTGTTTTTT. It translates to CSSMTGDNEKLFF. The V and J genes are TRBV29-1 and TRBJ1-4; D perhaps matches TRBD1 (6 bases). Trimming left V 8 bases short and J 4 bases short, with 14 bases between. This CDR3 contains 13 residues. Per germline, CDR1 SQVTM and CDR2 ANQGSEA.

This clone was observed a handful of times. This chain uses TRBV30 with TRBJ2-5; D gene uncertain. V dropped 3 bases and J dropped 4 bases, with 9 bases sitting between them. Germline CDR1 and CDR2: GTSNPN and SVGIG (reference sequence). The CDR3 is 12 residues long. The CDR3 nucleotides read TGTGCCTGGAGGAACTCCCGAGAGACCCAGTACTTC. This encodes CAWRNSRETQYF.

This clone was found once. Germline and junction disagree at one end, which may indicate a read error. The genes are TRBV9 and TRBJ2-1, with D possibly being TRBD2 (7 bases). The CDR3 is 14 amino acids. Germline values: CDR1 SGDLS, CDR2 YYNGEE. CDR3 loop: CASTVGGATDEQFF. The CDR3 region has the DNA TGTGCCAGCACCGTAGGGGGGGCAACAGATGAGCAGTTCTTC. The full variable domain, its missing parts supplied by reference TRBV9 and TRBJ2-1, is DSGVTQTPKHLITATGQRVTLRCSPRSGDLSVYWYQQSLDQGLQFLIQYYNGEERAKGNILERFSAQQFPDLHSELNLSSLELGDSALYFCASTVGGATDEQFFGPGTRLTVL.

This rearrangement joins TRBV30 to TRBJ2-6, with D unresolved. Germline-derived CDR1 and CDR2 are GTSNPN and SVGIG (reference sequence). V lost 1 base and J lost 0, with 13 bases in between. CDR3 length equals 17 residues. CDR3 protein: CAWSAGRSRSGANVLTF. Here the CDR3 DNA reads TGTGCCTGGAGTGCGGGTAGAAGCCGCTCTGGGGCCAACGTCCTGACTTTC.

This clone has a single count. V and J are TRBV27 and TRBJ1-3; D gene uncertain. Germline V gene sequence: CDR1 MNHEY, CDR2 SMNVEV (reference sequence). CDR3 size: 15 residues. With 5 bases removed from V and 10 bases from J, the gap between germline ends came to 21 bases. CDR3 protein: CASSPSRVDITTIYF. In DNA form, the CDR3 reads TGTGCCAGCAGTCCCTCTCGGGTAGACATTACAACCATATATTTT.

The rearrangement links TRBV6-5 to TRBJ1-6; D remains ambiguous. Germline CDR1 MNHEY, CDR2 SVGAGI. There are 12 residues in the CDR3. The ends were cut back, 6 bases at V and 2 bases at J, with 2 bases in the middle. The CDR3 DNA sequence: TGTGCCAGCAGGCCCTATAATTCACCCCTCCACTTT. Translated, it gives CASRPYNSPLHF.

This chain uses TRBV18 with TRBJ2-6; TRBD2 might be the D (5 bases). The germline V and J ends were trimmed by 1 base and 0 bases, with 22 bases remaining between them. CDR1 and CDR2 from the germline V gene are KGHSH and LQKENI. This CDR3 comprises 21 residues. The CDR3 here is CASSPRTGGAGELSGANVLTF. For the CDR3, the DNA is TGTGCCAGCTCACCACGGACTGGTGGCGCAGGCGAGCTCTCTGGGGCCAACGTCCTGACTTTC.

This clone was detected a few times. This chain connects TRBV5-4 to TRBJ2-7; TRBD1 might be the D (8 bases). Looked up from germline, CDR1 is SGHNT and CDR2 is YYREEE (reference sequence). This CDR3 spans 15 amino acids. Trimming removed 4 bases from V and 4 bases from J, with 18 bases in between. CDR3 DNA: TGTGCCAGCAGCCCCGGAACAGGGGGGGATTACGAGCAGTACTTC. This encodes CASSPGTGGDYEQYF.

This chain connects TRBV15 to TRBJ2-3; TRBD1 matches 10 bases. V trimming: 6 bases; J trimming: 0 bases; junction bases outside the gene matches: 3. The CDR3 covers 15 residues. Germline CDR1 is LNHNV and CDR2 is YYDKDF (reference sequence). CDR3 DNA sequence: TGTGCCACCAGGACAGGGGGCGTTAGCACAGATACGCAGTATTTT. Translated: CATRTGGVSTDTQYF.

The chain recombines TRBV7-9 with TRBJ2-1, with TRBD2 identical over 10 bases. The CDR3 is 17 amino acids. The V and J ends lost 2 bases and 3 bases, in that order; junction bases with no gene match: 7. Looked up from germline, CDR1 is SEHNR and CDR2 is FQNEAQ (reference sequence). Here the CDR3 reads CASSLPRAGGIYNEQFF. Written as DNA, the CDR3 is TGTGCCAGCAGCTTACCCCGAGCGGGGGGGATCTACAATGAGCAGTTCTTC.

V gene TRBV7-2 combines with J gene TRBJ2-1; a possible D gene is TRBD2 (5 bases). This CDR3 spans 11 amino acids. Germline CDR1 and CDR2: SGHTA and FQGNSA. Deletions cut 7 bases from V and 8 bases from J, with 9 bases between. The CDR3, as DNA: TGTGCCAGCACCATGCGGGATGAGCAGTTCTTC. Translating it yields CASTMRDEQFF. The full variable domain, rest sourced from reference TRBV7-2 and TRBJ2-1, is GAGVSQSPSNKVTEKGKDVELRCDPISGHTALYWYRQSLGQGLEFLIYFQGNSAPDKSGLPSDRFSAERTGGSVSTLTIQRTQQEDSAVYLCASTMRDEQFFGPGTRLTVL.

This chain links TRBV7-3 with TRBJ1-1, with D tentatively TRBD1 (6 bases). Germline CDR1 is SGHTA and CDR2 is FQGTGA. The ends were cut back, 1 base at V and 4 bases at J, with 10 bases in the middle. CDR3 size: 14 residues. CDR3 in DNA: TGTGCCAGCAGCTTAATGGGGGGCGCCACTGAAGCTTTCTTT. The encoded protein is CASSLMGGATEAFF.

This clone has only a few counts. V usage is TRBV6-1 and J usage is TRBJ2-2, with D possibly TRBD1 on 6 matching bases. This CDR3 is 15 amino acids long. From germline, CDR1 is MNHNS and CDR2 SASEGT. Trimming removed 2 bases at V and 0 bases at J, with 7 bases between. The CDR3 loop reads CASSENRANTGELFF. The CDR3 bases are TGTGCCAGCAGTGAAAACAGGGCGAACACCGGGGAGCTGTTTTTT.

V and J are TRBV5-1 and TRBJ2-3; D not certain. Germline CDR1 SGHRS, CDR2 YFSETQ. V gave up 6 bases and J gave up 4 bases, with 15 bases separating them. The CDR3 is made up of 14 amino acids. In nucleotides, the CDR3 is TGCGCCAGCAATAATGGAAGGGTTTCAGATACGCAGTATTTT. Its translation: CASNNGRVSDTQYF.

This chain joins TRBV19 and TRBJ1-4; 7 bases are shared with TRBD1. V shed 10 bases, J shed 7 bases, and the junction held 12 bases outside the gene matches. The germline gives CDR1 LNHDA, CDR2 SQIVND (reference sequence). The CDR3 has 14 amino acids. The CDR3 region is CATNRGGAGEKLFF. The CDR3 region has the DNA TGTGCCACCAATCGAGGGGGCGCGGGTGAAAAACTGTTTTTT.

The chain links TRBV6-5 to TRBJ2-1; 8 bases line up with TRBD1. V lost 6 bases, J lost 4 bases, and 8 bases stayed unmatched. Germline V gene sequence: CDR1 MNHEY, CDR2 SVGAGI. The CDR3 sequence is 15 residues long. This CDR3 is CASSEGDRYYNEQFF. The CDR3, as DNA: TGTGCCAGCAGCGAGGGGGACAGGTATTACAATGAGCAGTTCTTC.

Only one count was recorded for this clone. The chain joins TRBV5-6 to TRBJ1-1; no reliable D call. The CDR3 spans 15 residues. The germline gives CDR1 SGHDT, CDR2 YYEEEE. V was trimmed by 3 bases and J by 1 base, leaving 13 bases between them. The CDR3 here is CASSWVRRPNTEAFF. The CDR3 DNA reads TGTGCCAGCAGCTGGGTCCGGAGGCCGAACACTGAAGCTTTCTTT.

V and J are TRBV7-2 and TRBJ1-1; D unclear. The V end lost 3 bases, the J end lost 4 bases, and 15 bases lay between the germline ends. This CDR3 contains 15 residues. CDR1 and CDR2 from the germline V gene are SGHTA and FQGNSA. The CDR3 is CASSLSFVHGTEAFF. CDR3 in DNA: TGTGCCAGCAGCTTGTCCTTCGTTCACGGCACTGAAGCTTTCTTT. The full variable domain, rest sourced from reference TRBV7-2 and TRBJ1-1, is GAGVSQSPSNKVTEKGKDVELRCDPISGHTALYWYRQSLGQGLEFLIYFQGNSAPDKSGLPSDRFSAERTGGSVSTLTIQRTQQEDSAVYLCASSLSFVHGTEAFFGQGTRLTVV.

The chain has TRBV9 and TRBJ2-1; weak D call: TRBD2 (6 bases). Trimming cost V 2 bases and J 9 bases, with 21 bases left between them. CDR1 is SGDLS, CDR2 YYNGEE, per germline. The CDR3 extends over 16 amino acids. CDR3 coding DNA: TGTGCCAGCAGCGTCTCCCCCTCGGGGGTTAGCGGTGAGCAGTTCTTC. Protein: CASSVSPSGVSGEQFF.

This clone was detected only once. This chain joins TRBV12-3 or TRBV12-4 and TRBJ1-1; no reliable D call. Trimming stripped 3 bases from V and 1 base from J, with 6 bases between. There are 13 residues in the CDR3. The CDR3 sequence is CASSFSRNTEAFF. In DNA, the CDR3 is TGTGCCAGCAGTTTTTCCAGGAACACTGAAGCTTTCTTT.

V is TRBV18 and J is TRBJ1-4; D might be TRBD1 (6 bases). Germline V lookup: CDR1 KGHSH, CDR2 LQKENI. V was trimmed by 2 bases and J by 3 bases, leaving 10 bases between them. The CDR3 is made up of 15 amino acids. For the CDR3, the DNA is TGTGCCAGCTCACCAAAGGGACACCCTAATGAAAAACTGTTTTTT. This encodes CASSPKGHPNEKLFF.

The chain has TRBV11-2 and TRBJ2-1; 7 positions match TRBD2. This CDR3 has 17 residues. J was trimmed by 0 bases and V by 5 bases; bases with no gene match: 10. Per the germline V gene, CDR1 is SGHAT and CDR2 is FQNNGV. CDR3 protein: CASSPMFRGSSYNEQFF. CDR3 DNA: TGTGCCAGCAGCCCAATGTTTCGCGGGAGCTCCTACAATGAGCAGTTCTTC.

The genes are TRBV11-2 and TRBJ2-3; tentatively, D is TRBD2 (6 bases). V was pared by 6 bases and J by 5 bases, with 12 bases between. CDR1 is SGHAT, CDR2 FQNNGV, per germline. The CDR3 contains 13 residues. The CDR3 protein is CASRRTNGDTQYF. CDR3 DNA sequence: TGTGCCAGCAGACGGACTAACGGAGATACGCAGTATTTT.

The chain is built from TRBV25-1 and TRBJ1-4; TRBD1 matches at 7 bases. The CDR3 has 15 amino acids. J gave up 5 bases and V 3 bases, and 6 bases lay outside the gene matches. The V gene's germline CDR1 is MGHDK and CDR2 SYGVNS. CDR3 loop: CASSDLTGDNEKLFF. The CDR3 nucleotides read TGTGCCAGCAGTGATCTCACAGGGGACAATGAAAAACTGTTTTTT.

For the CDR3, the DNA is TGTGCCAGCAGTGACTCGACAGGGAGCACAGATACGCAGTATTTT. It is translated as CASSDSTGSTDTQYF. This rearrangement joins TRBV6-4 to TRBJ2-3; 7 bases match TRBD1. The CDR3 is made up of 15 amino acids. Germline V gene sequence: CDR1 MRHNA, CDR2 SNTAGT. Unmatched junction bases numbered 0, after V lost 0 bases and J lost 0 bases.

V usage is TRBV6-5 and J usage is TRBJ2-7; a weak D match, TRBD2 (6 bases). The CDR3 consists of 12 residues. The germline V gene encodes CDR1 MNHEY and CDR2 SVGAGI. The germline V and J ends were trimmed by 6 bases and 2 bases, with 8 bases remaining between them. The CDR3 is CASSTGAYEQYF. The CDR3 DNA sequence: TGTGCCAGCAGCACGGGAGCCTACGAGCAGTACTTC.

The chain's CDR3 is CASSELTPGASYGYTF. In nucleotides, the CDR3 is TGTGCCAGCAGTGAACTTACCCCCGGGGCCTCCTATGGCTACACCTTC. V is TRBV25-1 and J is TRBJ1-2, with D perhaps matching TRBD1 (5 bases). The CDR3 has 16 residues. Germline-derived CDR1 and CDR2 are MGHDK and SYGVNS. V gave up 2 bases and J gave up 4 bases, with 17 bases separating them.

V usage is TRBV18 and J usage is TRBJ2-7; D tentatively fits TRBD1 or TRBD2 (6 bases each). CDR1 is KGHSH, CDR2 LQKENI, per germline. This CDR3 region has 15 residues. Trimming shortened V by 2 bases and J by 0 bases, and 11 bases separated the two germline ends. CDR3 in DNA: TGTGCCAGCTCACCAAGGAGGGGGAGCTCCTACGAGCAGTACTTC. Translation gives CASSPRRGSSYEQYF.

This chain joins TRBV4-2 and TRBJ2-7; 8 bases agree with TRBD1. This CDR3 region has 14 residues. Per germline, CDR1 LGHNA and CDR2 YNFKEQ. V trimming: 2 bases; J trimming: 2 bases; junction bases outside the gene matches: 2. The CDR3 region is CASSQRTGTYEQYF. CDR3 sequence (DNA): TGTGCCAGCAGCCAAAGGACAGGGACCTACGAGCAGTACTTC.

This chain joins TRBV25-1 and TRBJ1-5, with 7 positions matching TRBD1. Germline V gene data show CDR1 as MGHDK and CDR2 as SYGVNS. V shed 4 bases and J 7 bases; nucleotides not matched to a gene: 7. This CDR3 spans 14 amino acids. As DNA, the CDR3 is TGTGCCAGCAGTGCTCAGGGGGTGGGGCAGCCCCAGCATTTT. This sequence encodes CASSAQGVGQPQHF. Full variable domain (outside the CDR3, taken from reference TRBV25-1 and TRBJ1-5): EADIYQTPRYLVIGTGKKITLECSQTMGHDKMYWYQQDPGMELHLIHYSYGVNSTEKGDLSSESTVSRIRTEHFPLTLESARPSHTSQYLCASSAQGVGQPQHFGDGTRLSIL.

This clone was detected only a few times. This chain connects TRBV2 to TRBJ2-2, with D uncertain. The V gene lost 5 bases and the J gene lost 7 bases, with 11 bases spanning the gap. This CDR3 region has 13 residues. Germline assignment: CDR1 SNHLY and CDR2 FYNNEI. The chain's CDR3 is CASSPERDGELFF. The CDR3 nucleotides read TGTGCCAGCAGTCCCGAGAGAGACGGGGAGCTGTTTTTT.